This T cell receptor (beta chain) was documented in a study of T cells in Graves' hyperthyroidism and ophthalmopathy. A remark on this clonotype: The antigen is unknown.

Researchers amplified the TCR beta CDR3 regions from RNA transcripts. An initial round of RT-PCR targeting the TCR CDR3 relied on the HTBI primer set. TCRdb reanalysed the multiplex PCR reads using MiXCR and keeps one entry per CDR3 protein. The sample yields fewer than 700,000 distinct CDR3 sequences, roughly 18% seen once. General observations from the study: Among clonotypes expanded in thyroid above 0.001, most were also found in blood. A model of 13 V-J features distinguished ophthalmopathy from stable hyperthyroidism. It was a median 6.5 months before onset that the model predicted ophthalmopathy.

In germline, CDR1 is SQVTM, CDR2 ANQGSEA. The length of the CDR3 is 14 residues. Trimming cost V 0 bases and J 15 bases; bases outside gene matches: 11. Extraction of PBMCs used roughly 9.4 ml of fresh peripheral blood. The TCR originated in a woman between 18 and 29 years old with Graves' ophthalmopathy. Sequencing was performed on blood. The gene calls are TRBV29-1 and TRBJ2-1; TRBD2 matches 10 bases. CDR3 sequence: CSVEDGASGSVRFF. CDR3 nucleotide sequence: TGCAGCGTTGAAGATGGAGCTAGCGGGAGCGTTCGGTTCTTC.